Sequencing of this T cell receptor (beta chain) was carried out in a study of control samples from healthy donors and cancer patients. Data came from immunoSEQ multiplex PCR; TCRdb stores just in-frame clones and leaves some out. The data hold about 410,000 clones, with 80% to 95% observed a single time. The receptor was derived from a man between 40 and 49 years old with head and neck cancer. The sequencing input was PBMCs.

The CDR3 region is CASSLVSAPAETQYF. As DNA, the CDR3 is TGCGCCAGCAGCTTGGTTTCAGCCCCAGCGGAGACCCAGTACTTC. The chain uses TRBV5-1 and TRBJ2-5; D is unresolved. The CDR3 is 15 amino acids. The germline V and J ends were trimmed by 0 bases and 5 bases, with 14 bases remaining between them. The germline V gene has CDR1 SGHRS and CDR2 YFSETQ.